This T cell receptor (beta chain) emerged from a study of siplizumab effects on memory and regulatory T cells. Assays covered roughly 10^5 TCR templates per sample. Profiled with immunoSEQ multiplex PCR; TCRdb holds only in-frame clones, not every one. This sample has some 96,000 clones, with approximately 94% found just once. Germline V gene lookup returns CDR1 KGHSY and CDR2 FQNENV. V trimming: 1 base; J trimming: 0 bases; junction bases outside the gene matches: 7. This CDR3 region has 19 residues. Sample: non-Treg CD4+ T cells sorted from blood. The chain combines TRBV16 with TRBJ2-6; TRBD2 aligns across 9 bases. This sequence originates from a human donor in good health. Here the CDR3 reads CASSQWASGKVSGANVLTF. The CDR3 DNA is TGTGCCAGCAGCCAATGGGCTAGCGGGAAAGTCTCTGGGGCCAACGTCCTGACTTTC. Drawing the rest from reference TRBV16 and TRBJ2-6, the complete variable domain is GEEVAQTPKHLVRGEGQKAKLYCAPIKGHSYVFWYQQVLKNEFKFLISFQNENVFDETGMPKERFSAKCLPNSPCSLEIQATKLEDSAVYFCASSQWASGKVSGANVLTFGAGSRLTVL.